One sample yielded the 10 T cell receptor beta chains listed below, sequenced in a study of breast tumors, draining lymph nodes, adjacent tissues. Using its own MiXCR run on the multiplex PCR reads, TCRdb lists one record per CDR3 protein. The sample contains under 70,000 distinct CDR3 sequences, 40% to 45% of which appear only once. The sequenced sample consisted of breast tumor tissue. These receptors originate from a female donor with breast cancer. Some clones in this sample may be carry-over from other donors' samples.

The V gene is TRBV7-9, the J gene TRBJ2-7, with 9 positions matching TRBD2. Germline V gene sequence: CDR1 SEHNR, CDR2 FQNEAQ (reference sequence). Losses at the gene ends were 4 bases for V and 4 bases for J; bases not matched to a gene: 14. The CDR3 covers 17 residues. The CDR3 nucleotides are TGTGCCAGCAGCTCCCTGGACGGGACTAGCATAGAGTACGAGCAGTACTTC. Its translation: CASSSLDGTSIEYEQYF.

There are many counts of this clonotype. The chain couples TRBV18 to TRBJ1-4; D ambiguous. This CDR3 spans 13 amino acids. Trimming left V 2 bases short and J 5 bases short, with 6 bases between. Germline-derived CDR1 and CDR2 are KGHSH and LQKENI. CDR3 protein: CASSPSWNEKLFF. The CDR3 bases are TGTGCCAGCTCACCATCTTGGAATGAAAAACTGTTTTTT.

This clonotype was detected ten times or more. The chain recombines TRBV29-1 with TRBJ2-3; D ambiguous. This CDR3 spans 10 amino acids. Trimming removed 8 bases at V and 10 bases at J, with 13 bases between. The germline gives CDR1 SQVTM, CDR2 ANQGSEA. The CDR3 nucleotides read TGCAGCATCCTCTGGGTGTCGCAGTATTTT. Translated, it gives CSILWVSQYF.

The rearrangement uses TRBV11-3 and TRBJ1-5; 9 bases align to TRBD1. The CDR3 runs to 14 residues. Germline CDR1 is SGHNT and CDR2 is YENEEA. The V gene end was trimmed by 2 bases and the J gene end by 14 bases; junction bases not matched to a gene: 10. The CDR3 sequence is CASSLIQGAYNEHF. Here the CDR3 DNA reads TGTGCCAGCAGCTTAATACAGGGGGCCTACAATGAGCATTTT.

At least ten counts were recorded for this clonotype. This chain links TRBV2 with TRBJ2-1, with TRBD2 identical over 12 bases. The CDR3 is 17 residues long. Per germline, CDR1 SNHLY and CDR2 FYNNEI. V gave up 8 bases and J gave up 0 bases; unmatched junction bases: 8. CDR3 DNA sequence: TGTGCCAGCCGGCGTCTAGCGGGAGGGAGCTCCTACAATGAGCAGTTCTTC. Translated: CASRRLAGGSSYNEQFF.

Comment on this clonotype: The final CDR3 position lacks the conserved phenylalanine or tryptophan, pointing to a likely read error. This chain connects TRBV20-1 to TRBJ1-2, with 8 bases that match TRBD1. The CDR3 has 13 residues. Germline assignment: CDR1 DFQATT and CDR2 SNEGSKA (reference sequence). V lost 2 bases and J lost 10; bases outside the gene matches: 9. CDR3 loop: CSARPGQGPAYTL. CDR3 DNA sequence: TGCAGTGCTAGACCCGGACAGGGACCAGCCTACACCCTC.

In this sample, this clonotype turned up many times. The chain combines TRBV7-9 with TRBJ2-7, with 8 bases lining up with TRBD2. Germline V gene lookup returns CDR1 SEHNR and CDR2 FQNEAQ (reference sequence). This CDR3 spans 15 amino acids. After removal of 7 bases from V and 1 base from J, the junction contained 9 bases not matched to a gene. CDR3 sequence reads: CASTFPGLGSYEQYF. CDR3 coding DNA: TGTGCCAGCACCTTCCCGGGACTAGGGTCCTACGAGCAGTACTTC. The variable domain in full, completed from reference TRBV7-9 and TRBJ2-7, reads DTGVSQNPRHKITKRGQNVTFRCDPISEHNRLYWYRQTLGQGPEFLTYFQNEAQLEKSRLLSDRFSAERPKGSFSTLEIQRTEQGDSAMYLCASTFPGLGSYEQYFGPGTRLTVT.

This clonotype was detected many times. The J gene is TRBJ2-2, the V gene TRBV7-3; D gene ambiguous. Trimming removed 6 bases from V and 0 bases from J, with 2 bases in between. The length of the CDR3 is 12 residues. Germline lookup yields CDR1 SGHTA and CDR2 FQGTGA. DNA of the CDR3: TGTGCCAGCAGACCGAACACCGGGGAGCTGTTTTTT. Amino acid sequence: CASRPNTGELFF. Together with reference TRBV7-3 and TRBJ2-2, the CDR3 gives the full variable domain: GAGVSQTPSNKVTEKGKYVELRCDPISGHTALYWYRQSLGQGPEFLIYFQGTGAADDSGLPNDRFFAVRPEGSVSTLKIQRTERGDSAVYLCASRPNTGELFFGEGSRLTVL.

V gene TRBV20-1 combines with J gene TRBJ2-3; the match to TRBD2 covers 9 bases. V lost 2 bases, J lost 2 bases, and 17 bases stayed unmatched. CDR3 length equals 19 residues. From germline, CDR1 is DFQATT and CDR2 SNEGSKA (reference sequence). The CDR3 sequence: CSARFSARGGPGLTDTQYF. The CDR3 DNA sequence: TGCAGTGCTAGATTTTCGGCGCGGGGGGGGCCAGGTCTCACAGATACGCAGTATTTT.

This clonotype was found many times. The chain is built from TRBV20-1 and TRBJ2-5; D possibly corresponds to TRBD2 (6 bases). This CDR3 spans 14 amino acids. V was trimmed by 0 bases and J by 5 bases, leaving 13 bases between them. The germline gives CDR1 DFQATT, CDR2 SNEGSKA (reference sequence). CDR3 sequence: CSARDFGTWETQYF. In DNA form, the CDR3 reads TGCAGTGCTAGAGATTTCGGGACTTGGGAGACCCAGTACTTC.